Each of the 8 T cell receptor beta chains below was sequenced from the same sample in a study of CD8 T cells in Susac syndrome (dated by TCRdb to 2018 to 2020). The protocol used for the library was the immunoSEQ multiplex PCR assay. RNA was extracted using the RNeasy kit, and about 0.45 to 1 microgram was reverse transcribed with random hexamers. The raw public data were reprocessed by TCRdb itself: fastp quality trimming at Q25, MiXCR clonotype calling, in-frame beta chains only. Rows are combined by CDR3 protein, so each entry shows the most common genes and DNA. The sample yields 150,000 to 180,000 distinct CDR3 sequences; around 95% were counted once. In total, the top ten clones hold around 0.21% of the sample. Sequencing was performed on CD8+ T cells from PBMCs. These receptors all come from a human donor with multiple sclerosis.

The chain has TRBV29-1 and TRBJ2-2, with D possibly being TRBD2 (5 bases). V was clipped by 5 bases and J by 5 bases, with 9 bases between them. The CDR3 totals 12 residues. Germline V gene lookup returns CDR1 SQVTM and CDR2 ANQGSEA. The CDR3 nucleotides are TGCAGCGTTTTGAGAGGGACCGGGGAGCTGTTTTTT. Amino acid sequence: CSVLRGTGELFF.

In this sample, this clonotype turned up a few times. J is TRBJ2-7 and V is TRBV7-6; TRBD1 agrees at 9 bases. The CDR3 totals 14 residues. Losses at the gene ends were 5 bases for V and 1 base for J; bases not matched to a gene: 3. Looked up from germline, CDR1 is SGHVS and CDR2 is FNYEAQ. The CDR3 DNA reads TGTGCCAGCAGCACCGGGACAGGGTCCTACGAGCAGTACTTC. It translates to CASSTGTGSYEQYF.

This chain links TRBV12-3 or TRBV12-4 with TRBJ1-2; D gene ambiguous. CDR3 size: 14 residues. The germline V and J ends were trimmed by 5 bases and 4 bases, with 14 bases remaining between them. CDR3 residues: CASSAKPDFYGYTF. CDR3 DNA sequence: TGTGCCAGCAGTGCAAAACCGGACTTCTATGGCTACACCTTC.

The chain employs TRBV15 and TRBJ2-1; D is possibly TRBD2 (6 bases). CDR3 length: 16 residues. Germline lookup yields CDR1 LNHNV and CDR2 YYDKDF (reference sequence). Trimming shortened V by 3 bases and J by 0 bases, and 12 bases separated the two germline ends. The CDR3 DNA follows: TGTGCCACCAGCAGCTTTGAGCGGGTCTCCTACAATGAGCAGTTCTTC. Encoded protein: CATSSFERVSYNEQFF.

Here the CDR3 DNA reads TGCAGTGCTCCTACTAGGGCTGAAGCTTTCTTT. Residues: CSAPTRAEAFF. V gene TRBV20-1 combines with J gene TRBJ1-1; no clear D gene. V was trimmed by 5 bases and J by 6 bases, leaving 10 bases between them. The germline gives CDR1 DFQATT, CDR2 SNEGSKA (reference sequence). This CDR3 comprises 11 residues.

This clonotype showed up just once. DNA for the CDR3: TGTGCCAGCAGTTCCAATCCCGGGACTCACCGAACCACAGATACGCAGTATTTT. Its protein product is CASSSNPGTHRTTDTQYF. The chain combines TRBV6-2 or TRBV6-3 with TRBJ2-3, with D possibly matching TRBD2 (6 bases). From germline, CDR1 is MNHEY and CDR2 SVGEGT. Trimming cost V 4 bases and J 2 bases, with 22 bases left between them. The CDR3 contains 18 residues.

The chain is built from TRBV4-3 and TRBJ2-7, with TRBD2 matching over 7 bases. CDR3 size: 14 residues. CDR1 is LGHNA and CDR2 is YSLEER in the germline V gene. Trimming cost V 1 base and J 6 bases; bases outside gene matches: 6. The CDR3 spells CASSQGTRGGEQYF. DNA of the CDR3: TGCGCCAGCAGCCAAGGGACTAGGGGCGGCGAGCAGTACTTC.

V is TRBV20-1 and J is TRBJ2-1; 12 bases agree with TRBD2. This CDR3 region has 18 residues. Germline V gene sequence: CDR1 DFQATT, CDR2 SNEGSKA (reference sequence). The junction had 12 bases not matched to a gene; V was cut back by 2 bases and J by 4 bases. The CDR3 region has the DNA TGCAGTGCTAGACTAGGAAAGGCTAGCGGGGGGGCGTACAATGAGCAGTTCTTC. Protein product: CSARLGKASGGAYNEQFF.